This paragraph reports one TCR beta chain. It lacks a known antigen. No much larger clone is present one base from it, and per-base qualities are unavailable. Taken from cysteine to phenylalanine, the CDR3 has 14 residues. Only CDR3 DNA is held: 42 bases, read in frame from base 1. The germline V gene (reference sequence) yields LNHDA for CDR1 and SQIVND for CDR2. Relative to germline, V is 3 bases shorter and J is 5 bases shorter, with 13 bases between their ends. The sample belongs to a study of blood T cell repertoires in COVID-19 (dated by TCRdb to about 2020). About the investigation overall: Samples from collaborators originated in the United States, Italy and Spain and spanned both the acute and convalescent phases of COVID-19. The repertoires were released in a freely available public database meant as a resource for research on the immune response to SARS-CoV-2. The prospective study material was composed of cDNA or gDNA derived from T cells, B-cell-depleted T cells, or PBMCs. Deeply sampled blood TCRbeta repertoires from subjects exposed to, actively infected with, or recovered from COVID-19 were included in the dataset. Nearly every sample came with metadata listing a de-identified subject ID, COVID-19 status, age in years and sex. The samples were drawn from the first 160 participants of the ongoing ImmuneRACE study and from 950 to 1,500 subjects provided by 6 global collaborators. HLA class I and class II types, where available, came from metadata supplied by the sample provider rather than from assay-based typing. Paper-wide results and their limitations: The amount of clinical and demographic metadata varied by source and participant and was provided uncurated.

The immunoSEQ Assay, a bias-controlled multiplex PCR, was used to amplify TCRbeta CDR3 regions from genomic DNA. Per the source publication's procedure: Within the assay, amplification of reference gene primers was used to estimate how many nucleated cells each sample contained. To quantify the absolute abundance of each unique TCRbeta CDR3 rearrangement, sequence reads were collapsed and filtered. For each sample, productive Simpson clonality was calculated as the square root of Simpson's diversity index across productive rearrangements. Here the immuneACCESS table is served through TCRdb, limited to in-frame sequences with V and J called. Missing clones are a known gap in these copies; in checked studies unresolved V genes cover under half, and the rest lacks a known reason. From that table come the V and J calls and clone size; the DNA was used to work out D and trimming. The sample yields under 250,000 clones; 83% were counted once. The ten largest clones take up about 2.5% of the sample.

Collaborating institutions collected whole blood in K2EDTA tubes following their own protocols. For TCRbeta analysis, collaborators shipped samples in one of three forms: frozen whole blood, isolated PBMCs, or DNA extracted from either of those sample types. The chain links TRBV19 with TRBJ1-1, and possibly TRBD1, on 6 matching bases. This TCR was recovered from a woman aged 40 to 50 with active or convalescent COVID-19. The sample consisted of peripheral blood. DNA sequence: TGTGCCAGTAGTATGAGGGGGGGGAAGACTGAAGCTTTCTTT. Its amino acids are CASSMRGGKTEAFF. The CDR3, completed at both ends by the reference TRBV19 and TRBJ1-1 genes, gives the full variable domain DGGITQSPKYLFRKEGQNVTLSCEQNLNHDAMYWYRQDPGQGLRLIYYSQIVNDFQKGDIAEGYSVSREKKESFPLTVTSAQKNPTAFYLCASSMRGGKTEAFFGQGTRLTVV.